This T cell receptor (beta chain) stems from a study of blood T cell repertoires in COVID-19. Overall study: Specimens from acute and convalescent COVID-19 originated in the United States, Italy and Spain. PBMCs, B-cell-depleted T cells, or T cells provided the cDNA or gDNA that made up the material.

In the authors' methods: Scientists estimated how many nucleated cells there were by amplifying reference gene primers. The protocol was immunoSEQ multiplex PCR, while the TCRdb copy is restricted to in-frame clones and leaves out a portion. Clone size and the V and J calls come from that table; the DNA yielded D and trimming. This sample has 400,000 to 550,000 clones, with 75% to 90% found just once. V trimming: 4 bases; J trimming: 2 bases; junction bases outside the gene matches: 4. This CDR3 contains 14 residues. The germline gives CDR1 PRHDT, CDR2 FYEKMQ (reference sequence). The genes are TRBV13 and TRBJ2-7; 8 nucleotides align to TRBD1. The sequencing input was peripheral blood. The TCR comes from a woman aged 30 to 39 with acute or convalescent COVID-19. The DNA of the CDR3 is TGTGCCAGCAGCTCTTTGACAGGGGCCTACGAGCAGTACTTC. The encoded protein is CASSSLTGAYEQYF.